This T cell receptor beta chain is drawn from a study of T cell repertoires in cytomegalovirus infection. For the study at large: It can be stated that public TCR beta signatures indicated CMV infection as well as a matching HLA type. Study-wide findings and caveats: Ex vivo responses were dominated by HLA-C-restricted CMV-specific TCR beta clonotypes.

The germline V gene encodes CDR1 SGHVT and CDR2 SQSDAQ. V dropped 2 bases and J dropped 8 bases, with 7 bases sitting between them. The CDR3 runs to 12 residues. MiXCR, run by TCRdb on the reads, gives a single entry per CDR3 protein. The data hold some 700,000 distinct CDR3 sequences, with 30% to 35% observed a single time. For this clonotype: Antigen unknown.

Sequencing was performed on cultured PBMCs, taken from culture after CMV antigen stimulation. The origin of this receptor is a human donor in good health (CMV status not recorded). Some clones in this sample may be carry-over from other donors' samples. The chain uses TRBV7-4 and TRBJ1-5; D unclear. The CDR3 spells CASSLNMKPQHF. In DNA form, the CDR3 reads TGTGCCAGCAGCTTAAATATGAAGCCCCAGCATTTT.